Each of the 14 T cell receptor beta chains below was sequenced from the same sample in a study of Tregs in tolerant kidney transplant recipients. Profiling relied on immunoSEQ multiplex PCR, and the TCRdb table lists in-frame clones only, not all of them. Among about 240,000 clones, about 80% were seen once, and the ten largest hold approximately 0.69%. Specimen: CD4+ T cells from blood. Source of these receptors: a human donor in good health.

The chain employs TRBV5-1 and TRBJ1-2, with D tentatively TRBD1 (5 bases). The CDR3 is made up of 13 amino acids. The V end was cut by 4 bases, the J end by 4 bases, with 11 bases between. The germline V gene encodes CDR1 SGHRS and CDR2 YFSETQ. CDR3 loop: CASSPDGGYGYTF. CDR3 sequence (DNA): TGCGCCAGCAGCCCGGACGGGGGCTATGGCTACACCTTC.

The chain combines TRBV5-1 with TRBJ1-2, with D hard to call. The germline gives CDR1 SGHRS, CDR2 YFSETQ. The V end lost 4 bases, the J end lost 0 bases, and 7 bases lay between the germline ends. The CDR3 covers 13 residues. The CDR3 spells CASSGGTNYGYTF. DNA for the CDR3: TGCGCCAGCAGCGGCGGGACTAACTATGGCTACACCTTC.

The V call is TRBV15, the J call TRBJ2-7, with 13 bases aligning to TRBD2. CDR3 length equals 17 residues. The V gene end was trimmed by 4 bases and the J gene end by 1 base; junction bases not matched to a gene: 7. Per germline, CDR1 LNHNV and CDR2 YYDKDF (reference sequence). The CDR3 region is CATSNPGTSGKSYEQYF. As DNA, the CDR3 is TGTGCCACCAGCAATCCCGGGACTAGCGGGAAATCCTACGAGCAGTACTTC. The entire variable domain, with the rest obtained from reference TRBV15 and TRBJ2-7, is as follows: DAMVIQNPRYQVTQFGKPVTLSCSQTLNHNVMYWYQQKSSQAPKLLFHYYDKDFNNEADTPDNFQSRRPNTSFCFLDIRSPGLGDTAMYLCATSNPGTSGKSYEQYFGPGTRLTVT.

The V call is TRBV5-1, the J call TRBJ2-2; D gene ambiguous. The germline V gene encodes CDR1 SGHRS and CDR2 YFSETQ. V lost 1 base and J lost 8, with 9 bases in between. This CDR3 is 13 amino acids long. The CDR3: CASSLTTGGELFF. The CDR3 DNA follows: TGCGCCAGCAGCTTGACGACCGGGGGGGAGCTGTTTTTT.

This clone was seen a single time. This rearrangement joins TRBV6-5 to TRBJ2-3, with D perhaps being TRBD1 or TRBD2 (6 bases each). The CDR3 sequence is 15 residues long. V lost 4 bases and J 0 bases, leaving 11 bases between the germline ends. From germline, CDR1 is MNHEY and CDR2 SVGAGI. The CDR3 reads CASSFWGASTDTQYF. CDR3 coding DNA: TGTGCCAGCAGTTTTTGGGGGGCCAGCACAGATACGCAGTATTTT.

The chain links TRBV11-3 to TRBJ2-2, with 8 bases fitting TRBD1. Trimming cost V 0 bases and J 4 bases; bases outside gene matches: 4. CDR1 is SGHNT and CDR2 is YENEEA in the germline V gene. This CDR3 is built from 16 residues. In DNA form, the CDR3 reads TGTGCCAGCAGCTTAGACAGGGGGCGCATCACCGGGGAGCTGTTTTTT. It specifies CASSLDRGRITGELFF.

This clone was counted once. The rearrangement links TRBV5-6 to TRBJ2-3; 7 nucleotides match TRBD1. Germline V CDR1 and CDR2: SGHDT, YYEEEE. This CDR3 region has 17 residues. J gave up 2 bases and V 4 bases, and 13 bases lay outside the gene matches. CDR3 nucleotides: TGTGCCAGCAGCCGATTAATACGCGACAGGGCCACAGATACGCAGTATTTT. This translates into CASSRLIRDRATDTQYF. The whole variable domain, filled in from reference TRBV5-6 and TRBJ2-3, reads DAGVTQSPTHLIKTRGQQVTLRCSPKSGHDTVSWYQQALGQGPQFIFQYYEEEERQRGNFPDRFSGHQFPNYSSELNVNALLLGDSALYLCASSRLIRDRATDTQYFGPGTRLTVL.

The chain couples TRBV6-1 to TRBJ1-3; 7 bases are shared with TRBD1. Per the germline V gene, CDR1 is MNHNS and CDR2 is SASEGT. This CDR3 has 20 residues. The V segment lost 6 bases and the J segment 0 bases; nucleotides outside the gene matches: 20. For the CDR3, the DNA is TGTGCCAGCAGCGAAACCCCAGGGAGTAAAGGGGGCCTCTCTGGAAACACCATATATTTT. The encoded protein is CASSETPGSKGGLSGNTIYF.

CDR3 coding DNA: TGTGCCAGCAGTGAAAAACATCAGAACACTGAAGCTTTCTTT. Translation gives CASSEKHQNTEAFF. The rearrangement links TRBV6-1 to TRBJ1-1, with no clear D. V gave up 2 bases and J gave up 1 base, with 8 bases separating them. In germline, CDR1 is MNHNS, CDR2 SASEGT. The CDR3 has 14 residues.

This chain uses TRBV5-1 with TRBJ1-3; weak D call: TRBD1 (5 bases). From germline, CDR1 is SGHRS and CDR2 YFSETQ. Trimming cost V 0 bases and J 3 bases, with 16 bases left between them. This CDR3 has 17 amino acids. The CDR3 sequence: CASSLGGPLESGNTIYF. CDR3 bases: TGCGCCAGCAGCTTGGGGGGCCCCTTAGAAAGTGGAAACACCATATATTTT.

The V call is TRBV20-1, the J call TRBJ1-2, with no clear D. The CDR3 consists of 10 residues. From germline, CDR1 is DFQATT and CDR2 SNEGSKA (reference sequence). Trimming removed 1 base from V and 6 bases from J, with 3 bases in between. The CDR3 is CSARGDGYTF. DNA for the CDR3: TGCAGTGCTAGAGGGGATGGCTACACCTTC.

J is TRBJ1-4 and V is TRBV25-1; D might be TRBD1 (5 bases). CDR1 and CDR2 (germline): MGHDK, SYGVNS. Trimming took off 9 bases at V and 0 bases at J, with 11 bases between the two ends. The CDR3 totals 14 residues. The CDR3 reads CASGHFSTNEKLFF. The CDR3 DNA sequence: TGTGCCAGTGGACACTTCTCAACTAATGAAAAACTGTTTTTT.

The V and J genes are TRBV6-5 and TRBJ1-2; 8 bases match TRBD1. V gave up 2 bases and J gave up 4 bases; unmatched junction bases: 3. Germline V gives CDR1 MNHEY, CDR2 SVGAGI. This CDR3 contains 14 residues. CDR3 residues: CASSYATGGYGYTF. CDR3 DNA sequence: TGTGCCAGCAGTTACGCTACAGGGGGCTATGGCTACACCTTC.

The chain uses TRBV7-6 and TRBJ2-5; TRBD2 matches at 10 bases. Germline CDR1 is SGHVS and CDR2 is FNYEAQ. Losses at the gene ends were 0 bases for V and 2 bases for J; bases not matched to a gene: 9. This CDR3 is 18 amino acids long. The CDR3 here is CASSLARSSGRGQETQYF. The CDR3 coding sequence is TGTGCCAGCAGCTTAGCGAGGTCTAGCGGGAGAGGGCAAGAGACCCAGTACTTC.